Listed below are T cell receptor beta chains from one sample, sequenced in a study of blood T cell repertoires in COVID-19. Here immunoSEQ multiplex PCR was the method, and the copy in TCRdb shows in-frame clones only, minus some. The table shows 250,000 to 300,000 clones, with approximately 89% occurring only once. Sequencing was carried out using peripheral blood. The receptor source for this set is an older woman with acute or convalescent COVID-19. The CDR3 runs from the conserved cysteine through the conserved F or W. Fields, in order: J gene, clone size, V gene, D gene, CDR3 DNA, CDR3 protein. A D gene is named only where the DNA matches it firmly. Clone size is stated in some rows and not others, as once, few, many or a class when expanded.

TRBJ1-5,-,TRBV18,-,TGTGCCAGCTCACCGTCACAGGTCATAAATCAGCCCCAGCATTTT,CASSPSQVINQPQHF
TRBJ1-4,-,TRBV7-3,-,TGTGCCAGCAGCGCGACAGTTAATGAAAAACTGTTTTTT,CASSATVNEKLFF
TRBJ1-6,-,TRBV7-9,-,TGTGCCAGCAGCTTACCCTCAGATGGTTCACCCCTCCACTTT,CASSLPSDGSPLHF
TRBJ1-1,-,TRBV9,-,TGTGCCAGCAGCGTAGCTACGGCGGTGGCTGAAGCTTTCTTT,CASSVATAVAEAFF
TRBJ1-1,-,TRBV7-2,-,TGTGCCAGCACCTCCCAGGGTCTCAGCACTGAAGCTTTCTTT,CASTSQGLSTEAFF
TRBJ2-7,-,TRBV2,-,TGTGCCAGCAGCCGTCAGGGAGGGGGCTACGAGCAGTACTTC,CASSRQGGGYEQYF
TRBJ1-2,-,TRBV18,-,TGTGCCAGCTCCCCACGTCGAGAGGGTGACGGCTACACCTTC,CASSPRREGDGYTF
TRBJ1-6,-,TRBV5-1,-,TGCGCCAGCAGCTTGGGCGCGGGATCACCCCTCCACTTT,CASSLGAGSPLHF
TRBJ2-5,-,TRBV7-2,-,TGTGCCAGCAGCTTCGGGCAAGAGACCCAGTACTTC,CASSFGQETQYF
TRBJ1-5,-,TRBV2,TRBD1,TGTGCCAGCAGTGGGACAGGGGGCAAGCCCCAGCATTTT,CASSGTGGKPQHF
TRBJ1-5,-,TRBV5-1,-,TGCGCCAGCAGCCCGGACTTGTGGGGAGGCAATCAGCCCCAGCATTTT,CASSPDLWGGNQPQHF
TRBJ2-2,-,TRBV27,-,TGTGCCAGCAGTCGTACAGGAGACACCGGGGAGCTGTTTTTT,CASSRTGDTGELFF
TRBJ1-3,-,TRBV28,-,TGTGCCAGTGGGGCCTTGCAGACCGGAAACACCATATATTTT,CASGALQTGNTIYF
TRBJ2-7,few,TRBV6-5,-,TGTGCCAGCAGTCAACAGGGAACCGGCTACGAGCAGTACTTC,CASSQQGTGYEQYF
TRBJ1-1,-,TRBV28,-,TGTGCCAGCAGTTTAATCTCTGAAGCTTTCTTT,CASSLISEAFF
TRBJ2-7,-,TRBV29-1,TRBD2,TGCAGCGTTGAAGATAGGGAGGGCTCCTACGAGCAGTACTTC,CSVEDREGSYEQYF
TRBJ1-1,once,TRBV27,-,TGTGCCAGCAGTTTATTAGTCGATAATAGCGCTGAAGCTTTCTTT,CASSLLVDNSAEAFF
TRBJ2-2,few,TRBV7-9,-,TGTGCCAGCAGCTTAGGTTCGGGAGAGAGTACCGGGGAGCTGTTTTTT,CASSLGSGESTGELFF
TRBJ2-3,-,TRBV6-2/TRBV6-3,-,TGTGCCAGCAGTTTGGAGCGGGGCACAGATACGCAGTATTTT,CASSLERGTDTQYF
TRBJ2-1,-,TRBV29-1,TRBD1,TGCAGCGTTGAAGTGGACAGGAATGAGCAGTTCTTC,CSVEVDRNEQFF
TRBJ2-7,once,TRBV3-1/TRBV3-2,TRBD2,TGTGCCAGCAGCCAGGGGACTAGCGGGGGCCACGAGCAGTACTTC,CASSQGTSGGHEQYF
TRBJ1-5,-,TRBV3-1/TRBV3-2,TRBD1,TGTGCCAGCAGCCAGCAGGGGGGCAATCAGCCCCAGCATTTT,CASSQQGGNQPQHF
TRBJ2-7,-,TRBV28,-,TGTGCCAGCAGTTTATCCCGGGGTCACTCCTACGAGCAGTACTTC,CASSLSRGHSYEQYF